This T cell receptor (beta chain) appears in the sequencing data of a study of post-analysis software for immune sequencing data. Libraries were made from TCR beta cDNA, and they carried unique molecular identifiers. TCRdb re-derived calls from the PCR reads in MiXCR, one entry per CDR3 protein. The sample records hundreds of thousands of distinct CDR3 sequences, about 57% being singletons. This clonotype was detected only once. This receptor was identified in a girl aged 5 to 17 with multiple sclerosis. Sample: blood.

This chain's CDR3 is CASSLAQEAYNEQFF. Here the CDR3 DNA reads TGCGCCAGCAGCTTGGCTCAGGAGGCTTATAATGAGCAGTTCTTC. The V and J genes are TRBV5-1 and TRBJ2-1; possibly TRBD2 for D (5 bases). The germline V and J ends were trimmed by 0 bases and 7 bases, with 14 bases remaining between them. In germline, CDR1 is SGHRS, CDR2 YFSETQ. The length of the CDR3 is 15 residues.